This T cell receptor beta chain was captured by sequencing in a study of Ad26.COV2.S vaccination and SARS-CoV-2 variants. The repertoire was sequenced with immunoSEQ multiplex PCR; TCRdb's copy has only in-frame clones and lacks some. The table lists under 150,000 clones, approximately 90% of them singletons. The CDR3 has 11 residues. Trimming left V 4 bases short and J 8 bases short, with 6 bases between. Per germline, CDR1 SGHTS and CDR2 YDEGEE. The receptor's source is a human donor who had recovered from COVID-19. The material sequenced was peripheral blood, taken after recovery from COVID-19. J is TRBJ1-4 and V is TRBV5-8; D is unclear. CDR3 amino acids: CASSPIEKLFF. CDR3 nucleotide sequence: TGTGCCAGCAGCCCCATCGAAAAACTGTTTTTT.